Listed below are T cell receptor beta chains from one sample, sequenced in a study of shared clonotypes between healthy human individuals. The data were produced by immunoSEQ multiplex PCR, yet TCRdb's version contains in-frame clones alone and is incomplete. The sample consists of around 2.5 million clones, 80% to 95% of them appearing once. The sequenced material came from naive CD4+ T cells from PBMCs. These receptor sequences come from a young man in good health. Some clones in this sample may be carry-over from other donors' samples. CDR3s include the opening cysteine and the closing phenylalanine or tryptophan. D genes are given only for firm matches. Only some rows state a clone size, as once, few, many or a class for expanded clones.

d_gene: .; v_gene: TRBV18; abundance: .; j_gene: TRBJ2-1; CDR3nt: TGTGCCAGCTCACGAGCCAACAATTCGAGGGAGCCCTACAATGAGCAGTTCTTC; CDR3aa: CASSRANNSREPYNEQFF
d_gene: .; v_gene: TRBV6-1; abundance: .; j_gene: TRBJ2-7; CDR3nt: TGTGCCAGCAGTGATCGGTCGGCAGGGTACGGCGAGCAGTACTTC; CDR3aa: CASSDRSAGYGEQYF
d_gene: .; v_gene: TRBV9; abundance: .; j_gene: TRBJ2-1; CDR3nt: TGTGCCAGCAGCGTAGGGTGGGAGGTCAATGAGCAGTTCTTC; CDR3aa: CASSVGWEVNEQFF
d_gene: TRBD1; v_gene: TRBV2; abundance: .; j_gene: TRBJ2-7; CDR3nt: TGTGCCAGCACCGGACAGGGACGAGAGCAGTACTTC; CDR3aa: CASTGQGREQYF
d_gene: .; v_gene: TRBV5-1; abundance: .; j_gene: TRBJ2-3; CDR3nt: TGCGCCAGCAGCTTGGGGACACAATACACAGATACGCAGTATTTT; CDR3aa: CASSLGTQYTDTQYF
d_gene: TRBD1; v_gene: TRBV28; abundance: .; j_gene: TRBJ2-7; CDR3nt: TGTGCCAGCACTATTCCGGGACAGGGGGGGCACGAGCAGTACTTC; CDR3aa: CASTIPGQGGHEQYF
d_gene: .; v_gene: TRBV12-5; abundance: .; j_gene: TRBJ1-1; CDR3nt: TGTGCTAGTGGCGGAACGGGGGGTCCGACTGAAGCTTTCTTT; CDR3aa: CASGGTGGPTEAFF
d_gene: .; v_gene: TRBV6-6; abundance: .; j_gene: TRBJ1-6; CDR3nt: TGTGCCAGCAGTTACGCCGGGGATACGGCACCCCTCCACTTT; CDR3aa: CASSYAGDTAPLHF
d_gene: .; v_gene: TRBV7-9; abundance: .; j_gene: TRBJ1-4; CDR3nt: TGTGCCAGCAGCCCCAGGTCAAGAAATGAAAAACTGTTTTTT; CDR3aa: CASSPRSRNEKLFF
d_gene: TRBD1; v_gene: TRBV13; abundance: .; j_gene: TRBJ1-1; CDR3nt: TGTGCCAGCAGCTTAGGTGGAGGGGGCTACACGGCTGAAGCTTTCTTT; CDR3aa: CASSLGGGGYTAEAFF
d_gene: .; v_gene: TRBV29-1; abundance: .; j_gene: TRBJ2-3; CDR3nt: TGCAGCGTGGGCCTCGTCTTTGCGGTAGATACGCAGTATTTT; CDR3aa: CSVGLVFAVDTQYF
d_gene: .; v_gene: TRBV30; abundance: once; j_gene: TRBJ1-3; CDR3nt: TGTGCCTGGACGGGGGATGGAAACACCATATATTTT; CDR3aa: CAWTGDGNTIYF
d_gene: TRBD1; v_gene: TRBV19; abundance: .; j_gene: TRBJ1-1; CDR3nt: TGTGCCAGTAAACCGACTCCGACAGGGTGGGCTTTCTTT; CDR3aa: CASKPTPTGWAFF
d_gene: .; v_gene: TRBV18; abundance: .; j_gene: TRBJ2-7; CDR3nt: TGTGCCAGCTCAGGGAGCTCCTACGAGCAGTACTTC; CDR3aa: CASSGSSYEQYF
d_gene: TRBD2; v_gene: TRBV18; abundance: .; j_gene: TRBJ2-7; CDR3nt: TGTGCCAGCTCGTCGACTAGCGCCGGAAACGAGCAGTACTTC; CDR3aa: CASSSTSAGNEQYF
d_gene: TRBD1; v_gene: TRBV5-4; abundance: once; j_gene: TRBJ2-7; CDR3nt: TGTGCCAGCAGCTGGACCGGGACAGAACTCGAGCAGTACTTC; CDR3aa: CASSWTGTELEQYF
d_gene: .; v_gene: TRBV4-1; abundance: .; j_gene: TRBJ2-1; CDR3nt: TGCGCCAGCAGCCGACCGCCGACTTATTCCTACAATGAGCAGTTCTTC; CDR3aa: CASSRPPTYSYNEQFF
d_gene: .; v_gene: TRBV7-6; abundance: few; j_gene: TRBJ2-7; CDR3nt: TGTGCCAGCAGCTTATCCCCATCGTGGGAGCAGTACTTC; CDR3aa: CASSLSPSWEQYF
d_gene: TRBD1; v_gene: TRBV27; abundance: .; j_gene: TRBJ2-7; CDR3nt: TGTGCCAGCAGTTCAAGACAGGGGGCTACCTACGAGCAGTACTTC; CDR3aa: CASSSRQGATYEQYF
d_gene: .; v_gene: TRBV25-1; abundance: .; j_gene: TRBJ2-7; CDR3nt: TGTGCCAGTGCAGGAGGCGGTCCCTACGAGCAGTACTTC; CDR3aa: CASAGGGPYEQYF
d_gene: TRBD1; v_gene: TRBV6-9; abundance: .; j_gene: TRBJ2-6; CDR3nt: TGTGCCAGCACCCAAACAGGGGTAGTATGGCAGAACCTGAGCTCTGGGGCCAACGTCCTGACTTTC; CDR3aa: CASTQTGVVWQNLSSGANVLTF
d_gene: .; v_gene: TRBV18; abundance: once; j_gene: TRBJ2-3; CDR3nt: TGTGCCACCGCCCTAGCGAGTACCACAGATACGCAGTATTTT; CDR3aa: CATALASTTDTQYF
d_gene: TRBD1; v_gene: TRBV7-2; abundance: .; j_gene: TRBJ1-6; CDR3nt: TGTGCCAGCAGCTGGTCAGGGGGGGACGGATCACCCCTCCACTTT; CDR3aa: CASSWSGGDGSPLHF
d_gene: TRBD1; v_gene: TRBV5-1; abundance: .; j_gene: TRBJ2-3; CDR3nt: TGCGCCAGCAGCTTGTCGGGGACAGGGGGAGATACGCAGTATTTT; CDR3aa: CASSLSGTGGDTQYF
d_gene: TRBD1; v_gene: TRBV30; abundance: .; j_gene: TRBJ2-5; CDR3nt: TGTGCCTGGAGTCTCGACAGGGGGCGAGAGACCCAGTACTTC; CDR3aa: CAWSLDRGRETQYF
d_gene: .; v_gene: TRBV10-3; abundance: .; j_gene: TRBJ1-1; CDR3nt: TGTGCCACCAGAGGACAGACAAACACTGAAGCTTTCTTT; CDR3aa: CATRGQTNTEAFF
d_gene: TRBD2; v_gene: TRBV5-1; abundance: .; j_gene: TRBJ2-2; CDR3nt: TGCGCCAGCAGCCCGGAGGTAGCGGGATTCAATCCCGGGGAGCTGTTTTTT; CDR3aa: CASSPEVAGFNPGELFF
d_gene: .; v_gene: TRBV2; abundance: .; j_gene: TRBJ1-5; CDR3nt: TGTGCCAGCAGGGGTCCCGGGGATCAGCCCCAGCATTTT; CDR3aa: CASRGPGDQPQHF
d_gene: .; v_gene: TRBV19; abundance: .; j_gene: TRBJ2-5; CDR3nt: TGTGCCAGTAGTGCTCCGGGGGACCAAGAGACCCAGTACTTC; CDR3aa: CASSAPGDQETQYF